This entry lists 26 T cell receptor beta chains sequenced from one sample in a study of post-analysis software for immune sequencing data. Findings of the study overall: Patients had higher frequencies than controls of roughly 5 TRBV segments, including TRBV5-6, TRBV5-1 and TRBV20-1.

Their antigens remain unidentified. cDNA libraries for TCR beta contained unique molecular identifiers. TCRdb recomputed calls from the PCR reads with MiXCR, one row per CDR3 protein. This sample has roughly 620,000 distinct CDR3 sequences, with about 40% found just once. The source material was blood. The source of these receptors is a girl aged 10-17 years with multiple sclerosis.

This chain links TRBV12-3 or TRBV12-4 with TRBJ1-1, with D possibly TRBD1 on 6 matching bases. The germline V and J ends were trimmed by 6 bases and 5 bases, with 16 bases remaining between them. The CDR3 length is 14 residues. This CDR3 is CASRATQGETEAFF. DNA for the CDR3: TGTGCCAGCAGAGCTACACAGGGTGAGACTGAAGCTTTCTTT.

The J gene is TRBJ2-7, the V gene TRBV4-2, with 7 bases identical to TRBD1. Germline V lookup: CDR1 LGHNA, CDR2 YNFKEQ. The CDR3 extends over 15 amino acids. V gave up 4 bases and J gave up 2 bases; unmatched junction bases: 8. CDR3 loop: CASSLGRDSTYEQYF. CDR3 in DNA: TGTGCCAGCAGCCTCGGCCGGGACAGCACCTACGAGCAGTACTTC.

This clonotype was observed a handful of times. The V gene is TRBV27, the J gene TRBJ2-6; D is possibly TRBD1 (6 bases). The CDR3 is made up of 18 amino acids. V shed 3 bases and J shed 3 bases, with 18 bases lying between them. The V gene's germline CDR1 is MNHEY and CDR2 SMNVEV (reference sequence). For the CDR3, the DNA is TGTGCCAGCAGTTTTACAGGGAGCAGGTTTATTGGGGCCAACGTCCTGACTTTC. Translation gives CASSFTGSRFIGANVLTF.

The J gene is TRBJ2-1, the V gene TRBV4-1, with 10 nucleotides matching TRBD2. Trimming cost V 3 bases and J 2 bases; bases outside gene matches: 4. Germline values: CDR1 MGHRA, CDR2 YSYEKL. The CDR3 totals 16 residues. The chain's CDR3 is CASSQESGRAYNEQFF. Here the CDR3 DNA reads TGCGCCAGCAGCCAGGAGAGCGGGAGGGCCTACAATGAGCAGTTCTTC.

The rearrangement links TRBV12-3 or TRBV12-4 to TRBJ2-1; 13 bases fit TRBD2. CDR3 length: 17 amino acids. Trimming at V came to 1 base and at J to 4 bases, leaving 4 bases not matched to a gene. Written as DNA, the CDR3 is TGTGCCAGCAGTTTAGATGGGACTAGCGGGATTTACAATGAGCAGTTCTTC. Translating it yields CASSLDGTSGIYNEQFF.

V and J are TRBV11-2 and TRBJ2-1, with 9 bases that match TRBD2. Trimming cost V 2 bases and J 6 bases; bases outside gene matches: 2. The germline V gene encodes CDR1 SGHAT and CDR2 FQNNGV. The CDR3 loop spans 14 amino acids. The CDR3 loop reads CASSLLAGTNEQFF. The CDR3 bases are TGTGCCAGCAGCTTACTAGCGGGGACCAATGAGCAGTTCTTC.

This chain joins TRBV12-3 or TRBV12-4 and TRBJ2-4, with D uncertain. The J call is in doubt because the DNA end fits TRBJ2-7 better. CDR3 length: 14 amino acids. The CDR3 DNA is TGTGCCAGCAGTTTAATGTGGGTGCCCTACGAGCAGTACTTC. Translation gives CASSLMWVPYEQYF.

The V and J genes are TRBV4-1 and TRBJ2-1; the D gene is possibly TRBD2 (6 bases). There are 14 residues in the CDR3. Trimming shortened V by 2 bases and J by 6 bases, and 11 bases separated the two germline ends. Germline lookup yields CDR1 MGHRA and CDR2 YSYEKL. The CDR3 bases are TGCGCCAGCAGCCAATCTCACGGGGGCAATGAGCAGTTCTTC. Translation gives CASSQSHGGNEQFF.

The chain recombines TRBV6-1 with TRBJ2-1, with TRBD2 matching 9 bases. V shed 6 bases and J 8 bases; nucleotides not matched to a gene: 14. The germline gives CDR1 MNHNS, CDR2 SASEGT. This CDR3 is 16 amino acids long. CDR3 in amino acids: CASSPIPGLANHEQFF. The DNA of the CDR3 is TGTGCCAGCAGCCCGATACCGGGACTAGCAAACCATGAGCAGTTCTTC.

This clonotype has only one observation. At one end the junction does not follow the germline gene, possibly because of a read error. The rearrangement links TRBV30 to TRBJ2-7; 7 nucleotides agree with TRBD1. The length of the CDR3 is 13 residues. The germline CDR1 and CDR2 sequences are GTSNPN and SVGIG (reference sequence). The CDR3 protein is CAWLGAQGYERYF. The DNA of the CDR3 is TGTGCCTGGCTGGGGGCACAGGGGTACGAGCGGTACTTC.

This clonotype has more than one count but fewer than ten. The V call is TRBV20-1, the J call TRBJ2-7; 11 bases agree with TRBD2. CDR1 DFQATT and CDR2 SNEGSKA come from the germline V gene (reference sequence). This CDR3 spans 14 amino acids. Unmatched junction bases numbered 4, after V lost 6 bases and J lost 0 bases. CDR3 amino acids: CSARLAGTSYEQYF. CDR3 nucleotide sequence: TGCAGTGCAAGACTAGCGGGGACCTCCTACGAGCAGTACTTC.

The rearrangement links TRBV20-1 to TRBJ2-3; D is tentatively TRBD1 or TRBD2 (6 bases each). The V gene's germline CDR1 is DFQATT and CDR2 SNEGSKA (reference sequence). Trimming shortened V by 7 bases and J by 1 base, and 12 bases separated the two germline ends. The CDR3 has 13 residues. The DNA of the CDR3 is TGCAGTGGACGGAGGGGGGGCACAGATACGCAGTATTTT. Translating gives CSGRRGGTDTQYF.

This clonotype was detected once. This sequence joins TRBV12-3 or TRBV12-4 and TRBJ1-2, with TRBD1 as a possible D gene (5 bases). This CDR3 has 15 residues. V lost 3 bases, J lost 3 bases, and 14 bases lay in between. CDR3 coding DNA: TGTGCCAGCAGTTTCTCAGGCGGGGCGGACTATGGCTACACCTTC. This translates into CASSFSGGADYGYTF.

The chain joins TRBV20-1 to TRBJ2-1; tentative D call: TRBD1 (5 bases). V was pared by 7 bases and J by 1 base, with 17 bases between. The CDR3 has 15 amino acids. Germline V gene lookup returns CDR1 DFQATT and CDR2 SNEGSKA (reference sequence). CDR3 sequence reads: CSVGAAALSYNEQFF. The CDR3 DNA follows: TGCAGTGTTGGGGCAGCTGCCCTTTCCTACAATGAGCAGTTCTTC.

There are a few counts of this clonotype. CDR3 bases: TGTGCCAGCAGTTACCGGGACATGAGCTATGGCTACACCTTC. This encodes CASSYRDMSYGYTF. The chain links TRBV6-5 to TRBJ1-2; D possibly corresponds to TRBD1 (6 bases). The V gene's germline CDR1 is MNHEY and CDR2 SVGAGI. This CDR3 spans 14 amino acids. The V gene lost 2 bases and the J gene lost 4 bases, with 11 bases spanning the gap.

The chain joins TRBV12-3 or TRBV12-4 to TRBJ2-1; D call uncertain. The CDR3 sequence is 14 residues long. Trimming pared 6 bases from V and 4 bases from J, leaving 13 bases between. CDR3 coding DNA: TGTGCCAGCAGGCCGGACGGAATTTACAATGAGCAGTTCTTC. It translates to CASRPDGIYNEQFF.

Of note for this clonotype: An end of the junction differs from the germline gene, which may be a read error. The rearrangement uses TRBV20-1 and TRBJ1-4; 10 bases agree with TRBD1. This CDR3 is 13 amino acids long. Germline loops: CDR1 DFQATT, CDR2 SNEGSKA (reference sequence). The CDR3 protein is CSASGQGPEKRFF. In nucleotides, the CDR3 is TGCAGTGCCTCGGGACAGGGGCCGGAAAAACGGTTTTTT.

The chain uses TRBV20-1 and TRBJ2-5; D is undetermined. From germline, CDR1 is DFQATT and CDR2 SNEGSKA (reference sequence). The V end was cut by 5 bases, the J end by 7 bases, with 17 bases between. The CDR3 has 13 residues. The CDR3 DNA follows: TGCAGTGCTTCCTCGACCCTTCTAGTGACCCAGTACTTC. Translated, it gives CSASSTLLVTQYF.

This chain connects TRBV2 to TRBJ2-1; TRBD2 matches 7 bases. The end of the DNA aligns better with TRBJ2-7, so the J call may be wrong. The germline CDR1 and CDR2 sequences are SNHLY and FYNNEI. The CDR3 consists of 15 residues. CDR3 sequence (DNA): TGTGCCAGCAGTGATACCGGGGGGTCCTACAATGAGCAGTACTTC. Translation: CASSDTGGSYNEQYF.

The CDR3 here is CASSPREGLYEQFF. CDR3 DNA sequence: TGCGCCAGCAGCCCCCGGGAGGGCCTCTATGAGCAGTTCTTC. V and J are TRBV5-1 and TRBJ2-1, with 8 bases matching TRBD2. Germline V lookup: CDR1 SGHRS, CDR2 YFSETQ. The trim removed 4 bases at V and 8 bases at J, leaving 8 bases unmatched. The CDR3 consists of 14 residues.

The table lists this clonotype with many counts. This chain connects TRBV12-3 or TRBV12-4 to TRBJ2-1; TRBD2 matches at 8 bases. V gave up 5 bases and J gave up 8 bases; unmatched junction bases: 2. CDR3 size: 12 residues. The DNA for the CDR3 is TGTGCCAGCAGTCATAGCGGGGATGAGCAGTTCTTC. Encoded protein: CASSHSGDEQFF.

The chain uses TRBV4-1 and TRBJ2-7; the D gene is possibly TRBD1 (6 bases). V lost 3 bases to trimming and J lost 0 bases, with 18 bases between them. Germline values: CDR1 MGHRA, CDR2 YSYEKL. The CDR3 runs to 17 residues. CDR3 amino acids: CASSHSTGNHYSYEQYF. The CDR3, as DNA: TGCGCCAGCAGCCATTCGACAGGAAACCACTACTCCTACGAGCAGTACTTC.

This chain connects TRBV7-9 to TRBJ1-5, with TRBD1 matching 7 bases. The CDR3 runs 14 residues. Germline V gives CDR1 SEHNR, CDR2 FQNEAQ (reference sequence). J lost 6 bases, V lost 4 bases, and 6 bases had no gene match. As DNA, the CDR3 is TGTGCCAGCAGCTCAACAGGGGACGGTCAGCCCCAGCATTTT. It translates to CASSSTGDGQPQHF.

The CDR3 is CASSFLTTSLEQYF. CDR3 nucleotides: TGTGCCAGCAGCTTCTTAACCACCTCGCTCGAGCAGTACTTC. J is TRBJ2-7 and V is TRBV11-3; D gene uncertain. Germline V lookup: CDR1 SGHNT, CDR2 YENEEA. The V gene lost 3 bases and the J gene lost 6 bases, with 15 bases spanning the gap. The CDR3 consists of 14 residues.

This clonotype came up a few times. The chain has TRBV7-9 and TRBJ2-7; unclear D gene. This CDR3 comprises 12 residues. Germline values: CDR1 SEHNR, CDR2 FQNEAQ (reference sequence). V was cut by 6 bases and J by 7 bases, with 13 bases left in between. CDR3 DNA: TGTGCCAGCAGACCCGCGGTGTTAGAGCAGTACTTC. Translated, it gives CASRPAVLEQYF.

In nucleotides, the CDR3 is TGCAGTGCCAAGGACGTAGGGGCCTACAATGAGCAGTTCTTC. It specifies CSAKDVGAYNEQFF. The chain carries TRBV20-1 and TRBJ2-1; tentatively, D is TRBD1 (5 bases). Between the trimmed V and J ends, which lost 6 bases and 2 bases, there was a span of 14 bases. CDR1 is DFQATT, CDR2 SNEGSKA, per germline (reference sequence). The CDR3 is 14 amino acids.